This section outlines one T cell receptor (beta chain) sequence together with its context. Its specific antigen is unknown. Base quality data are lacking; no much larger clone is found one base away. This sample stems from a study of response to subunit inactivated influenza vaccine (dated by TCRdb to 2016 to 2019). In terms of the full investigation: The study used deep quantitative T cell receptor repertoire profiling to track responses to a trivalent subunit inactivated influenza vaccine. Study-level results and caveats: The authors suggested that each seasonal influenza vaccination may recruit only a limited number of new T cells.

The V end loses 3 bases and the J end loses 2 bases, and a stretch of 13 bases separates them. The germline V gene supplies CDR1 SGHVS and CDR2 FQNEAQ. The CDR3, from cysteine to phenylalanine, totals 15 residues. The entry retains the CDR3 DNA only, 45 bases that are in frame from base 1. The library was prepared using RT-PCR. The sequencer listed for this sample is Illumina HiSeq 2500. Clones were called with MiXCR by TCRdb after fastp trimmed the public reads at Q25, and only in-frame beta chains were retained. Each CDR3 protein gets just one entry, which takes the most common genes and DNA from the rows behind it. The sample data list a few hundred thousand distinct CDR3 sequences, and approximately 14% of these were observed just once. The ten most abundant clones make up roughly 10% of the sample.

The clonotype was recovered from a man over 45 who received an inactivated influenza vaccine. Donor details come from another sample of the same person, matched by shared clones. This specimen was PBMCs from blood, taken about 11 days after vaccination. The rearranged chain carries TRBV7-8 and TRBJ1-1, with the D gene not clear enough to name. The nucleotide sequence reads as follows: TGTGCCAGCAGCTTCAGTCGTTTGGACAACACTGAAGCTTTCTTT. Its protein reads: CASSFSRLDNTEAFF.